These T cell receptor beta chains were read from a single sample in a study of a mutant IDH1 vaccine in newly diagnosed glioma. What these receptors recognize is not known. TCRdb keeps only in-frame clones here, not all; method: immunoSEQ multiplex PCR. This sample has 35,000 to 45,000 clones; roughly four fifths occur once, and the top ten carry about 12%. The starting material was PBMCs, obtained from a glioma patient whose treatment included an IDH1 peptide vaccine. These receptors were obtained from a man in his forties or fifties with glioma. Each CDR3 is given without its conserved first and last residue. D genes are given only for firm matches.

j_call v_call d_call cdr3_aa
TRBJ1-6 TRBV27 . ASSLSTASSYNSPLH
TRBJ2-7 TRBV6-5 TRBD1 ASSRDSQISYEQY
TRBJ1-5 TRBV6-1 . ASTTSGVNQPQH
TRBJ1-4 TRBV7-2 TRBD1 ASSPGRQGNFNEKLF
TRBJ1-2 TRBV6-5 . ASRGVGSYGYT
TRBJ1-5 TRBV7-9 . ASSLSSQAVPQH
TRBJ2-7 TRBV5-6 . ASSGGTAAYEQY
TRBJ2-1 TRBV27 TRBD2 ASSPPLAGGYNEQF
TRBJ1-5 TRBV6-6 . ASRGGQGQPQH
TRBJ1-5 TRBV10-3 . AIRASGGDNQPQH
TRBJ2-1 TRBV6-1 . ASQEGASNEQF
TRBJ1-2 TRBV27 . ASARLGLASRDGYT
TRBJ1-3 TRBV21-1 . ASSFQGQKLSGNTIY
TRBJ2-7 TRBV5-6 TRBD2 ASLGRGSSYEQY
TRBJ1-1 TRBV27 . ASIGMNTEAF
TRBJ2-7 TRBV20-1 . SADSHEQY
TRBJ1-4 TRBV7-8 . ASSLASGSGEKLF
TRBJ2-4 TRBV6-1 . ASSEAAWTRIAKNIQY
TRBJ2-1 TRBV21-1 . ASSKEALLLALSYNEQF
TRBJ2-7 TRBV5-6 . ASSSAGNSYEQY
TRBJ2-3 TRBV14 . ASSQALHRSRTDTQY
TRBJ2-1 TRBV6-5 TRBD1 ASSYSGTAYNEQF
TRBJ2-2 TRBV27 TRBD1 ASSLRQGNTGELF
TRBJ1-5 TRBV10-3 TRBD1 AISESYQGEGQPQH
TRBJ2-2 TRBV30 TRBD1 AWRVTGANTGELF
TRBJ1-2 TRBV5-8 . ASSLAGSYGYT
TRBJ2-1 TRBV4-3 TRBD2 ASSQDLLAGGLNEQF
TRBJ1-2 TRBV30 . AGSGPSGYGYT
TRBJ1-2 TRBV10-3 . AISESQGSPSGYT
TRBJ1-1 TRBV4-3 . ASSQDLAGFMNTEAF
TRBJ2-2 TRBV14 TRBD2 ASSPSGTSGRAPTGELF
TRBJ2-5 TRBV2 . ASRDKLGNQETQY
TRBJ2-7 TRBV13 TRBD2 ASSFLAGGNYEQY
TRBJ2-1 TRBV2 . ASSGRSYNEQF
TRBJ2-5 TRBV7-9 TRBD2 ASSTSGGAETQY
TRBJ2-7 TRBV4-1 . ASSQDLIGEQY
TRBJ2-3 TRBV7-2 TRBD2 ASSTGLAGRADTQY
TRBJ2-5 TRBV5-4 . ASSLGRGPYQETQY
TRBJ1-1 TRBV9 . ASSVQGNTEAF
TRBJ1-3 TRBV9 . ASSVPGDTLGGTIY
TRBJ2-4 TRBV5-4 . ASSPSGRAKNIQY
TRBJ2-5 TRBV9 . ASSVEDRRGTQY
TRBJ2-1 TRBV4-3 . ASSQMSSNEQF
TRBJ1-2 TRBV29-1 . SVVGSGRVRYT
TRBJ1-5 TRBV6-1 . ASRGSYSNQPQH
TRBJ1-1 TRBV10-3 . AIKGTPGGNTEAF
TRBJ1-1 TRBV6-6 . ASSYGGGVENTEAF
TRBJ1-5 TRBV21-1 . ASSKVAPGHRRSNQPQH
TRBJ2-5 TRBV2 . ASTRQVRVTQY
TRBJ2-1 TRBV7-2 TRBD2 ASSLRTSATHKAHEQF
TRBJ1-5 TRBV10-3 . AISESQPGGGQPQH
TRBJ2-2 TRBV25-1 TRBD1 ASRRAGGTTGELF
TRBJ1-2 TRBV4-2 . ASSPDSIANYGYT
TRBJ1-4 TRBV29-1 . SVTGSTNEKLF
TRBJ1-1 TRBV5-1 . ASSIGQMSTEAF
TRBJ1-1 TRBV2 . ASSDFQGANTEAF
TRBJ2-5 TRBV5-1 TRBD2 ASSRHISGRRETQY
TRBJ2-7 TRBV9 . ASSPLTGVDEQY
TRBJ1-2 TRBV6-5 TRBD1 ASRRTGGYGYT
TRBJ2-1 TRBV10-2 TRBD1 ASSEQGASNEQF